The rows below give T cell receptor beta chains drawn from one sample of a study of somatic mutations in cytotoxic T cells in rheumatoid arthritis. Generated by immunoSEQ multiplex PCR, the TCRdb table keeps only in-frame clones and is missing some. The profile shows approximately 3,000 clones, around four fifths of them singletons. Sequencing used CD8+ T cells sorted from blood. The receptors derive from a man aged 50 or older with rheumatoid arthritis. Each CDR3 is given with its conserved first and last residue. A D gene is named only where the DNA matches it firmly. Size tells how often a clone was seen (once, few, many) or the class of an expanded clone, and some rows leave it out.

v_gene	abundance	d_gene	j_gene	CDR3aa	CDR3nt
TRBV4-2	few	NA	TRBJ2-2	CASSWGKNTGELFF	TGTGCCAGCAGTTGGGGCAAGAACACCGGGGAGCTGTTTTTT
TRBV15	NA	TRBD2	TRBJ2-1	CATSREMRLAELNEQFF	TGTGCCACCAGCAGAGAAATGAGACTAGCGGAACTTAATGAGCAGTTCTTC
TRBV5-1	NA	TRBD1	TRBJ2-3	CASGQASTDTQYF	TGCGCCAGCGGACAGGCTAGCACAGATACGCAGTATTTT
TRBV5-3	NA	TRBD2	TRBJ2-7	CARSSGLAEGAYEQYF	TGTGCCAGAAGCTCAGGACTAGCGGAGGGGGCCTACGAGCAGTACTTC
TRBV28	NA	NA	TRBJ2-7	CASSSFLTDYEQYF	TGTGCCAGCAGTTCGTTCCTGACAGACTACGAGCAGTACTTC
TRBV13	NA	NA	TRBJ2-3	CASSLGEGLPTDTQYF	TGTGCCAGCAGCTTAGGTGAGGGATTACCGACAGATACGCAGTATTTT
TRBV27	NA	NA	TRBJ2-2	CASKEFRAGTGELFF	TGTGCCAGCAAAGAGTTCAGGGCCGGCACCGGGGAGCTGTTTTTT
TRBV6-5	NA	NA	TRBJ2-3	CASRGLSQGTDTQYF	TGTGCCAGCAGGGGCCTATCACAGGGAACAGATACGCAGTATTTT
TRBV10-3	NA	NA	TRBJ2-2	CAISEGADTGELFF	TGTGCCATCAGTGAGGGGGCGGACACCGGGGAGCTGTTTTTT
TRBV7-7	NA	TRBD2	TRBJ2-1	CASSAGLAGVHNEQFF	TGTGCTAGCAGCGCCGGACTAGCGGGGGTGCACAATGAGCAGTTCTTC
TRBV7-9	NA	NA	TRBJ1-1	CASSLARPEAFF	TGTGCCAGCAGCTTGGCGAGGCCTGAAGCTTTCTTT
TRBV13	NA	TRBD2	TRBJ2-2	CASSQGLAGNTGELFF	TGTGCCAGCAGCCAGGGGCTAGCGGGGAACACCGGGGAGCTGTTTTTT
TRBV25-1	few	TRBD1	TRBJ2-2	CASSDGAKTGEGTGELFF	TGTGCCAGCAGTGATGGGGCGAAAACAGGGGAAGGCACCGGGGAGCTGTTTTTT